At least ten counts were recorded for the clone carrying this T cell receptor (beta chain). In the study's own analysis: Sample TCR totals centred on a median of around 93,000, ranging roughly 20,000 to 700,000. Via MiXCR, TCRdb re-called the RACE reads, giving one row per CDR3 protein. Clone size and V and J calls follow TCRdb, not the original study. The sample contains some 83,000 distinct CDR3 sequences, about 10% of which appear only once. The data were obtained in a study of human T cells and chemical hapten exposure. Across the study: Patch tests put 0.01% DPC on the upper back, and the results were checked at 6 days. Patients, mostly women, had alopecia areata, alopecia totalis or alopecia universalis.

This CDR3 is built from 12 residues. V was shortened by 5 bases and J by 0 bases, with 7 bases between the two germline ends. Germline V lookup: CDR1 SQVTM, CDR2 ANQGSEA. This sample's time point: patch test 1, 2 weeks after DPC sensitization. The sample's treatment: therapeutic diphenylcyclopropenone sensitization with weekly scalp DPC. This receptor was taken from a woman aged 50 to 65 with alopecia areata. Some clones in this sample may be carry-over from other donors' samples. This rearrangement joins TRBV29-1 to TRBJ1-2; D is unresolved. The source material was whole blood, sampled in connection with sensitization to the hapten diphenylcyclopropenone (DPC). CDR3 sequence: CSVHWANYGYTF. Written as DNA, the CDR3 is TGCAGCGTTCATTGGGCTAACTATGGCTACACCTTC.